These T cell receptor beta chains were read from a single sample in a study of blood T cell repertoires in COVID-19. Here immunoSEQ multiplex PCR was the method, and the copy in TCRdb shows in-frame clones only, minus some. The sample includes around 220,000 clones, roughly 80% of them seen just once. The sequenced sample consisted of peripheral blood. The source of these receptors is a human donor in a cohort sampled during active COVID-19. CDR3s leave out the opening cysteine and the closing phenylalanine or tryptophan. Each record gives: V gene, J gene, clone size, CDR3 protein. The listing skips clone size in some rows; elsewhere it reads once, few, many or a size class.

V gene: TRBV27
J gene: TRBJ2-3
clone size: -
CDR3 protein: ASSSRSSTDTQY

V gene: TRBV28
J gene: TRBJ1-1
clone size: -
CDR3 protein: ASSLSGQGRTEAF

V gene: TRBV23-1
J gene: TRBJ1-5
clone size: -
CDR3 protein: ASSQPKDRGSNQPQH

V gene: TRBV5-6
J gene: TRBJ2-7
clone size: -
CDR3 protein: ASSPLDRGVSYEQY

V gene: TRBV3-1/TRBV3-2
J gene: TRBJ2-7
clone size: -
CDR3 protein: ASSSQGQGREQY

V gene: TRBV7-2
J gene: TRBJ2-5
clone size: -
CDR3 protein: ASSLGGTRLETQY

V gene: TRBV24-1
J gene: TRBJ2-7
clone size: -
CDR3 protein: ATRGGARNEQY

V gene: TRBV6-4
J gene: TRBJ2-1
clone size: -
CDR3 protein: ASSPGLAGREQF

V gene: TRBV7-3
J gene: TRBJ2-3
clone size: -
CDR3 protein: ASSLAGSTDTQY

V gene: TRBV30
J gene: TRBJ2-1
clone size: -
CDR3 protein: AWSFRTGYNEQF

V gene: TRBV10-3
J gene: TRBJ2-7
clone size: -
CDR3 protein: AISDELARHEQY

V gene: TRBV9
J gene: TRBJ2-7
clone size: -
CDR3 protein: ASSVGNSAAYEQY

V gene: TRBV28
J gene: TRBJ2-7
clone size: -
CDR3 protein: ASSSQDEQY

V gene: TRBV4-1
J gene: TRBJ2-1
clone size: -
CDR3 protein: ASSPVVGASGAYNEQF

V gene: TRBV27
J gene: TRBJ2-1
clone size: -
CDR3 protein: ASSPPRLAVDYNEQF

V gene: TRBV11-2
J gene: TRBJ2-5
clone size: -
CDR3 protein: ASSGSGSRETQY

V gene: TRBV18
J gene: TRBJ2-2
clone size: -
CDR3 protein: ASSPIEGAPGELF

V gene: TRBV6-2/TRBV6-3
J gene: TRBJ2-7
clone size: -
CDR3 protein: ASSFPTGIGEQY

V gene: TRBV12-3/TRBV12-4
J gene: TRBJ2-7
clone size: -
CDR3 protein: ASTRTGRYEQY

V gene: TRBV4-1
J gene: TRBJ2-7
clone size: few
CDR3 protein: ASSPERTGSGDEQY

V gene: TRBV10-3
J gene: TRBJ2-1
clone size: -
CDR3 protein: AISTGTGIGEQF

V gene: TRBV6-1
J gene: TRBJ1-5
clone size: -
CDR3 protein: ASSEDRNRYSNQPQH

V gene: TRBV15
J gene: TRBJ1-1
clone size: -
CDR3 protein: ATSPRRGLDTEAF

V gene: TRBV27
J gene: TRBJ1-1
clone size: -
CDR3 protein: ASSLYRDTEAF

V gene: TRBV29-1
J gene: TRBJ1-4
clone size: -
CDR3 protein: SVTTSGGTNEKLF

V gene: TRBV7-9
J gene: TRBJ1-5
clone size: once
CDR3 protein: ASSLPGNQPQH

V gene: TRBV15
J gene: TRBJ2-3
clone size: -
CDR3 protein: ATSRGGTDTQY

V gene: TRBV12-5
J gene: TRBJ2-1
clone size: -
CDR3 protein: ASGGTSGRANEQF

V gene: TRBV4-2
J gene: TRBJ1-6
clone size: -
CDR3 protein: ASSQDSYNSPLH

V gene: TRBV4-3
J gene: TRBJ1-2
clone size: few
CDR3 protein: ASSQDLGTANYGYT

V gene: TRBV7-2
J gene: TRBJ1-5
clone size: -
CDR3 protein: ASSLAGRRVNQPQH

V gene: TRBV5-1
J gene: TRBJ1-2
clone size: once
CDR3 protein: ASSFTGDYGYT

V gene: TRBV18
J gene: TRBJ2-2
clone size: -
CDR3 protein: ASSRQGAGELF

V gene: TRBV18
J gene: TRBJ1-6
clone size: few
CDR3 protein: ASSPAGQGFNSPLH

V gene: TRBV5-1
J gene: TRBJ1-2
clone size: -
CDR3 protein: ASRQGLGNYGYT

V gene: TRBV10-1
J gene: TRBJ1-4
clone size: -
CDR3 protein: ASPDSAKEKLF

V gene: TRBV5-1
J gene: TRBJ2-7
clone size: once
CDR3 protein: ASSPFLAASYEQY

V gene: TRBV24-1
J gene: TRBJ2-1
clone size: -
CDR3 protein: ATSDPASGYNEQF

V gene: TRBV14
J gene: TRBJ2-1
clone size: -
CDR3 protein: ASSQDWLEQF

V gene: TRBV15
J gene: TRBJ2-1
clone size: few
CDR3 protein: ATGSSAFYNEQF